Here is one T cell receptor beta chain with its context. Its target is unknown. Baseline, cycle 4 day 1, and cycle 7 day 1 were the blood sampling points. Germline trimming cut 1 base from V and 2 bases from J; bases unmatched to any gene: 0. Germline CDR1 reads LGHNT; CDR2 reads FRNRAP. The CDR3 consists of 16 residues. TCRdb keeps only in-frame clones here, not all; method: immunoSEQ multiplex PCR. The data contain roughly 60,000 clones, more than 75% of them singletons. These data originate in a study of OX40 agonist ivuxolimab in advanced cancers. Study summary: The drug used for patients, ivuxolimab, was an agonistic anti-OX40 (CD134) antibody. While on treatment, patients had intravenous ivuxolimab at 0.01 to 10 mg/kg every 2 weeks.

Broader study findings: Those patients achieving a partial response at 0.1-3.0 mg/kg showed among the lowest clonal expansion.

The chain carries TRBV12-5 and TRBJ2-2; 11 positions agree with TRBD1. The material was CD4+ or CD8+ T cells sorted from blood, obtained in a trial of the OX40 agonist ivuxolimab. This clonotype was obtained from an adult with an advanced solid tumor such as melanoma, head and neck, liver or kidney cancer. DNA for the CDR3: TGTGCTAGTGGTTTGGGGACAGGGGGCAACACCGGGGAGCTGTTTTTT. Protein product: CASGLGTGGNTGELFF. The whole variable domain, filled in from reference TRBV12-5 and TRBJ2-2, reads DARVTQTPRHKVTEMGQEVTMRCQPILGHNTVFWYRQTMMQGLELLAYFRNRAPLDDSGMPKDRFSAEMPDATLATLKIQPSEPRDSAVYFCASGLGTGGNTGELFFGEGSRLTVL.